Listed here is a single TCR beta chain. Vbeta (60) and Jbeta (13) primers were used in the PCR. The data were produced by immunoSEQ multiplex PCR, yet TCRdb's version contains in-frame clones alone and is incomplete. The sample carries 150,000 or so clones, approximately 83% recorded once. The CDR3 covers 14 residues. The germline V and J ends were trimmed by 1 base and 5 bases, with 13 bases remaining between them. Looked up from germline, CDR1 is SGHRS and CDR2 is YFSETQ. The sample belongs to a study of cytomegalovirus exposure and HLA in healthy donors. Study-wide context: A previous analysis identified 90 million to 140 million unique TCR beta sequences derived from some 170 million T cells.

The chain is built from TRBV5-1 and TRBJ2-7, with D hard to call. Sequencing was performed on PBMCs. This receptor was identified in a man between 18 and 35 years old in good health and CMV-seropositive. The chain's CDR3 is CASSLITVADEQYF. CDR3 DNA: TGCGCCAGCAGCTTGATCACGGTTGCGGACGAGCAGTACTTC.